This T cell receptor (beta chain) was sequenced for a study of cytomegalovirus exposure and HLA in healthy donors. Using immunoSEQ multiplex PCR, the repertoire was profiled, and TCRdb retains in-frame clones only, with some absent. In the table there are over 100,000 clones, roughly 90% of which are singletons. V shed 3 bases, J shed 3 bases, and the junction held 8 bases outside the gene matches. The CDR3 is 16 residues long. Per the germline V gene, CDR1 is MDHEN and CDR2 is SYDVKM. This chain connects TRBV28 to TRBJ1-5; 7 bases align to TRBD1. Source material: PBMCs. The receptor was derived from a woman between 18 and 30 years old in good health and CMV-seropositive. The CDR3 DNA reads as TGTGCCAGCAGTTTCGGATACAGGGGCGACAATCAGCCCCAGCATTTT. This encodes CASSFGYRGDNQPQHF.